The present T cell receptor beta chain was sequenced within a study of shared clonotypes between healthy human individuals. In the source study's methods: ImmunoSEQ output held junction-only sequences without quality scores, so filtering differed. TCRdb keeps only in-frame clones here, not all; method: immunoSEQ multiplex PCR. The DNA gave D and trimming, while V, J and clone size come from that table. The sample lists about 1.5 million clones, 98% occurring once. With regard to this clone: Its antigen is undetermined.

The CDR3 runs 16 residues. V lost 1 base and J lost 1, with 13 bases in between. Germline-derived CDR1 and CDR2 are SGHDN and FVKESK. General study findings and limits: Rarefaction showed that sequencing of sorted subsets was incomplete (despite large depth). Memory subsets generally showed smaller estimated richness than naive subsets did.

Sample: naive CD4+ T cells sorted from blood. Subset here: CD45RA+ positively selected. This TCR derives from a man aged 25-45 years in good health. The J gene is TRBJ2-5, the V gene TRBV14; perhaps TRBD1 as D (6 bases). Written as DNA, the CDR3 is TGTGCCAGCAGCCAAGTCCTCGGACAGCCCCAAGAGACCCAGTACTTC. Translation gives CASSQVLGQPQETQYF.